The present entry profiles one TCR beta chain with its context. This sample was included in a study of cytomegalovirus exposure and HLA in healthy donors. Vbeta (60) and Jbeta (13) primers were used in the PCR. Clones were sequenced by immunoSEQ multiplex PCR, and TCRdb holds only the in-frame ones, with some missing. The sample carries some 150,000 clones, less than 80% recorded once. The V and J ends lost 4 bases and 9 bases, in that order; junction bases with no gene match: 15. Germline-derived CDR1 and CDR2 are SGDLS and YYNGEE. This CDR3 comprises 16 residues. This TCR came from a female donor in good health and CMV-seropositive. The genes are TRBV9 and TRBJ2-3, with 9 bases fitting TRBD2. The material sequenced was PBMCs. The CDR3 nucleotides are TGTGCCAGCAGCTCCCGGACTAGCGCGATACTTGGCACGCAGTATTTT. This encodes CASSSRTSAILGTQYF.